The 28 T cell receptor beta chains below were found in one sample sequenced in a study of CXCR3-negative and CXCR3-positive naive CD8 T cells. UMI-tagged TRB cDNA libraries were built via 5' RACE. From the 5' RACE reads, TCRdb lists one entry per CDR3 protein and no DNA. This sample's table reports 65,000 to 95,000 distinct CDR3 sequences. Sequenced input: naive CXCR3- CD8+ T cells from blood. The subset is: CD45RO-CCR7+CD27+CD95- naive CD8+ T cells lacking CXCR3 (TNR3-). The origin of the receptors is a human donor in good health. Some clones in this sample may be carry-over from other donors' samples.

The chain combines TRBV28 with TRBJ1-1; TCRdb's assignment of TRBD1 cannot be checked, as there is no DNA. The CDR3 spans 15 residues. The germline V gene has CDR1 MDHEN and CDR2 SYDVKM. This chain's CDR3 is CASTGQGASDTEAFF.

The chain combines TRBV12-3 or TRBV12-4 with TRBJ2-3; TCRdb designates TRBD1, a call that cannot be tested without DNA. This CDR3 is built from 15 residues. CDR3 loop: CASSLQPGLTDTQYF.

J is TRBJ2-7 and V is TRBV29-1; as DNA is missing, the TRBD2 call by TCRdb cannot be tested. The CDR3 is 15 amino acids. Germline V gives CDR1 SQVTM, CDR2 ANQGSEA. The CDR3 loop is CSVEVTSGGLYEQYF.

The J gene is TRBJ2-1, the V gene TRBV24-1; without DNA, the TCRdb call of TRBD2 cannot be checked. Germline CDR1 is KGHDR and CDR2 is SFDVKD. CDR3 length: 18 amino acids. The CDR3: CATSDLTSGGPSKREQFF.

The chain employs TRBV7-2 and TRBJ2-3. The germline CDR1 and CDR2 sequences are SGHTA and FQGNSA. The CDR3 is made up of 14 amino acids. CDR3 region: CASSLGDGSDTQYF.

J is TRBJ2-7 and V is TRBV29-1. Looked up from germline, CDR1 is SQVTM and CDR2 is ANQGSEA. This CDR3 is 14 amino acids long. CDR3 amino acids: CSVENGQGGYEQYF.

This chain links TRBV19 with TRBJ1-1. Germline CDR1 and CDR2: LNHDA and SQIVND (reference sequence). CDR3 length: 11 amino acids. This CDR3 reads CATSQFTEAFF.

The chain is built from TRBV6-2 or TRBV6-3 and TRBJ1-5; TCRdb lists TRBD1, though no DNA is available to test this call. From germline, CDR1 is MNHEY and CDR2 SVGEGT. The CDR3 loop spans 13 amino acids. The CDR3 sequence: CASGGTTNQPQHF.

The chain is built from TRBV7-9 and TRBJ2-1; TCRdb calls TRBD2, which cannot be checked without DNA. This CDR3 is 16 amino acids long. The germline V gene encodes CDR1 SEHNR and CDR2 FQNEAQ (reference sequence). CDR3 in amino acids: CASTGQRAGDYNEQFF.

The V and J genes are TRBV27 and TRBJ2-2. The length of the CDR3 is 12 residues. The germline CDR1 and CDR2 sequences are MNHEY and SMNVEV (reference sequence). CDR3: CASSLFSGELFF.

The rearrangement joins TRBV6-5 to TRBJ2-7; TCRdb returns TRBD1, unconfirmable since there is no DNA. The germline V gene has CDR1 MNHEY and CDR2 SVGAGI. CDR3 size: 15 residues. The chain's CDR3 is CASRSVLGGIYEQYF.

The V call is TRBV12-3 or TRBV12-4, the J call TRBJ2-3; TCRdb reports TRBD1, a call that lacks DNA to check it against. The CDR3 runs 14 residues. The CDR3 is CASSLNQGQDTQYF.

The chain combines TRBV15 with TRBJ2-5; TCRdb's assignment of TRBD2 cannot be checked, as there is no DNA. The CDR3 extends over 15 amino acids. Germline V gene lookup returns CDR1 LNHNV and CDR2 YYDKDF (reference sequence). The CDR3 spells CATSRAPSGEGTQYF.

The genes are TRBV5-1 and TRBJ1-4; the D call of TRBD1 rests on TCRdb alone, since no DNA is present to check it. CDR3 length equals 20 residues. Germline loops: CDR1 SGHRS, CDR2 YFSETQ. CDR3 residues: CASSSHPLIEYPTTNEKLFF.

The genes are TRBV29-1 and TRBJ2-5; TCRdb designates TRBD1, a call that cannot be tested without DNA. CDR3 length equals 14 residues. Germline-derived CDR1 and CDR2 are SQVTM and ANQGSEA. CDR3 residues: CSVTGGEYQETQYF. The entire variable domain, with the rest obtained from reference TRBV29-1 and TRBJ2-5, is as follows: SAVISQKPSRDICQRGTSLTIQCQVDSQVTMMFWYRQQPGQSLTLIATANQGSEATYESGFVIDKFPISRPNLTFSTLTVSNMSPEDSSIYLCSVTGGEYQETQYFGPGTRLLVL.

The V gene is TRBV28, the J gene TRBJ2-1. Germline CDR1 is MDHEN and CDR2 is SYDVKM. This CDR3 is 14 amino acids long. The CDR3 reads CASSQAATYNEQFF.

The V gene is TRBV6-2 or TRBV6-3, the J gene TRBJ2-5; TCRdb outputs TRBD2, but without DNA this stays unchecked. The germline V gene has CDR1 MNHEY and CDR2 SVGEGT. The CDR3 runs to 12 residues. CDR3 in amino acids: CASETSGETQYF.

This rearrangement joins TRBV7-9 to TRBJ1-2; TCRdb selects TRBD1, and the lack of DNA leaves this call unchecked. Germline V gene sequence: CDR1 SEHNR, CDR2 FQNEAQ (reference sequence). This CDR3 is built from 12 residues. The CDR3 sequence is CASSFGPEGYTF.

The chain recombines TRBV12-3 or TRBV12-4 with TRBJ2-3; TCRdb outputs TRBD2, but without DNA this stays unchecked. This CDR3 comprises 16 residues. This CDR3 is CASSSIKREMTDTQYF.

V usage is TRBV2 and J usage is TRBJ2-1. The CDR3 is made up of 12 amino acids. Germline V gene data show CDR1 as SNHLY and CDR2 as FYNNEI. Here the CDR3 reads CASSEPDNEQFF.

This chain connects TRBV29-1 to TRBJ1-1. The CDR3 contains 12 residues. Germline V CDR1 and CDR2: SQVTM, ANQGSEA. The CDR3 is CSVEDRESSAFF.

V gene TRBV28 combines with J gene TRBJ2-5; TCRdb outputs TRBD1, but without DNA this stays unchecked. Germline CDR1 reads MDHEN; CDR2 reads SYDVKM. The CDR3 runs 15 residues. CDR3 loop: CASSTRTGAGETQYF. The complete variable domain, with remaining parts taken from reference TRBV28 and TRBJ2-5, reads DVKVTQSSRYLVKRTGEKVFLECVQDMDHENMFWYRQDPGLGLRLIYFSYDVKMKEKGDIPEGYSVSREKKERFSLILESASTNQTSMYLCASSTRTGAGETQYFGPGTRLLVL.

The chain's CDR3 is CASSESGIQSLSGNTIYF. This chain joins TRBV2 and TRBJ1-3. The CDR3 consists of 18 residues. Germline CDR1 reads SNHLY; CDR2 reads FYNNEI.

The V and J genes are TRBV7-9 and TRBJ2-5; TCRdb calls TRBD2, which cannot be checked without DNA. CDR1 is SEHNR, CDR2 FQNEAQ, per germline (reference sequence). There are 14 residues in the CDR3. CDR3 sequence: CASSPREEQETQYF.

The chain is built from TRBV29-1 and TRBJ2-7; the TRBD1 assignment by TCRdb is unverifiable without DNA. CDR3 size: 16 residues. Germline V gene data show CDR1 as SQVTM and CDR2 as ANQGSEA. CDR3 in amino acids: CSVEDLDRGPPYEQYF.

The chain uses TRBV6-2 or TRBV6-3 and TRBJ2-3; TCRdb returns TRBD2, unconfirmable since there is no DNA. CDR1 is MNHEY, CDR2 SVGEGT, per germline. There are 18 residues in the CDR3. Here the CDR3 reads CASSYDASGEFSTDTQYF.

This rearrangement joins TRBV14 to TRBJ2-2; TCRdb's assignment of TRBD2 cannot be checked, as there is no DNA. The CDR3 loop spans 17 amino acids. Germline CDR1 is SGHDN and CDR2 is FVKESK. CDR3 sequence reads: CASSRNPLAENTGELFF.

The J gene is TRBJ2-5, the V gene TRBV7-9; there is no DNA to check the TCRdb D call of TRBD2. Germline CDR1 and CDR2: SEHNR and FQNEAQ (reference sequence). This CDR3 has 14 residues. Here the CDR3 reads CASSSDETSVTQYF. Filled out from reference TRBV7-9 and TRBJ2-5, the complete variable domain reads DTGVSQNPRHKITKRGQNVTFRCDPISEHNRLYWYRQTLGQGPEFLTYFQNEAQLEKSRLLSDRFSAERPKGSFSTLEIQRTEQGDSAMYLCASSSDETSVTQYFGPGTRLLVL.